This T cell receptor (beta chain) was identified in a study of PD-1 blockade in classical Hodgkin lymphoma. Study findings and constraints: Healthy donors were reported to have higher baseline TCR diversity than newly diagnosed patients. The causes of the repertoire differences, possibly disease activity or prior therapy, remain undefined.

A remark on this clone: Its antigen remains unknown.

The V gene lost 3 bases and the J gene lost 2 bases, with 4 bases spanning the gap. Per the germline V gene, CDR1 is SGHRS and CDR2 is YFSETQ. The CDR3 consists of 12 residues. This sample's time point: newly diagnosed, previously untreated cHL patient sample. CD4+ T cells were purified from thawed PBMCs by magnetic negative selection. A comparison was provided by newly diagnosed, untreated classical Hodgkin lymphoma PBMCs. TCRdb keeps only in-frame clones here, not all; method: immunoSEQ multiplex PCR. Here the sample spans about 30,000 clones, 88% being singletons. Sequenced input: CD4+ T cells from blood. This sequence originates from a human donor with classical Hodgkin lymphoma. V is TRBV5-1 and J is TRBJ2-3, with D unresolved. The CDR3 sequence is CASSWSTDTQYF. CDR3 DNA: TGCGCCAGCAGCTGGTCCACAGATACGCAGTATTTT.